A selection of T cell receptor beta chains follows, all from one sample in a study of CD8 T cells in Susac syndrome. TCRdb processed the immunoSEQ multiplex PCR reads anew with MiXCR; each CDR3 protein has one entry. The table records about 200,000 distinct CDR3 sequences, more than 90% of them present only once. The material sequenced was CD4+ T cells from PBMCs. The receptor set was obtained from a human donor with multiple sclerosis. CDR3s include the opening cysteine and the closing phenylalanine or tryptophan. D genes are given only for firm matches. Size values are once, few and many counts, or a class for expanded clones, and some rows have none.

J: TRBJ1-1
D: NA
V: TRBV15
length: 15
size: NA
DNA: TGTGCCACCAGCAGAGTGGGCCCTTGGGACACTGAAGCTTTCTTT
CDR3: CATSRVGPWDTEAFF

J: TRBJ2-1
D: TRBD1
V: TRBV12-3/TRBV12-4
length: 14
size: once
DNA: TGTGCCAGCAGTTTGGGACAGCTCTACAATGAGCAGTTCTTC
CDR3: CASSLGQLYNEQFF

J: TRBJ2-7
D: NA
V: TRBV20-1
length: 12
size: NA
DNA: TGCAGTGCCGGGTCAGAGACCTACGAGCAGTACTTC
CDR3: CSAGSETYEQYF

J: TRBJ2-3
D: NA
V: TRBV5-4
length: 15
size: NA
DNA: TGTGCCAGCAGCTCCGGTGGGGTTTATAAGGATACGCAGTATTTT
CDR3: CASSSGGVYKDTQYF

J: TRBJ2-6
D: NA
V: TRBV25-1
length: 14
size: NA
DNA: TGTGCCAGCAGTGACCTCTCTGGGGCCAACGTCCTGACTTTC
CDR3: CASSDLSGANVLTF

J: TRBJ2-4
D: TRBD1
V: TRBV20-1
length: 14
size: NA
DNA: TGCAGTGCTAATCCGGGACAGGGGAAAAACATTCAGTACTTC
CDR3: CSANPGQGKNIQYF

J: TRBJ2-2
D: NA
V: TRBV30
length: 13
size: NA
DNA: TGTGCCTGGAGCACAGGGAACACCGGGGAGCTGTTTTTT
CDR3: CAWSTGNTGELFF

J: TRBJ1-1
D: NA
V: TRBV30
length: 13
size: NA
DNA: TGTGCCTGGAGCCACAGGTCGGACACTGAAGCTTTCTTT
CDR3: CAWSHRSDTEAFF

J: TRBJ2-7
D: NA
V: TRBV30
length: 13
size: NA
DNA: TGTGCCTGGAGTGTAACACAGAGCTACGAGCAGTACTTC
CDR3: CAWSVTQSYEQYF

J: TRBJ2-3
D: NA
V: TRBV5-6
length: 11
size: NA
DNA: TGTGCCAGCAGCTTGGGTTTGCAGCAGTATTTT
CDR3: CASSLGLQQYF

J: TRBJ2-2
D: NA
V: TRBV29-1
length: 14
size: NA
DNA: TGCAGCGTTGTCATACCCCCGAACACCGGGGAGCTGTTTTTT
CDR3: CSVVIPPNTGELFF

J: TRBJ2-7
D: NA
V: TRBV2
length: 11
size: NA
DNA: TGTGCCAGCAAAGAGTGGAGCGAGCAGTACTTC
CDR3: CASKEWSEQYF

J: TRBJ2-1
D: NA
V: TRBV12-3/TRBV12-4
length: 15
size: NA
DNA: TGTGCCAGCAGTCTGACGGTAGGTCGGTACAATGAGCAGTTCTTC
CDR3: CASSLTVGRYNEQFF

J: TRBJ2-1
D: NA
V: TRBV7-2
length: 16
size: NA
DNA: TGTGCCAGCAGCTTGGGACTGTCAACGAGCCACAATGAGCAGTTCTTC
CDR3: CASSLGLSTSHNEQFF

J: TRBJ2-4
D: NA
V: TRBV16
length: 17
size: NA
DNA: TGTGCCAGCAGCCAATCTCGGAAAGGGCAGGGGACAAACATTCAGTACTTC
CDR3: CASSQSRKGQGTNIQYF

J: TRBJ2-3
D: NA
V: TRBV5-6
length: 14
size: NA
DNA: TGTGCCAGCAGCTTATCCGCGGAGACAGATACGCAGTATTTT
CDR3: CASSLSAETDTQYF

J: TRBJ1-1
D: TRBD1
V: TRBV29-1
length: 13
size: NA
DNA: TGCAGCGTTGAACCAGGGGGCGACACTGAAGCTTTCTTT
CDR3: CSVEPGGDTEAFF

J: TRBJ2-7
D: TRBD1
V: TRBV18
length: 15
size: NA
DNA: TGTGCCAGCTCCCCCGAGACAGGGGGATCCTACGAGCAGTACTTC
CDR3: CASSPETGGSYEQYF

J: TRBJ2-1
D: NA
V: TRBV3-1
length: 17
size: NA
DNA: TGTGCCAGCAGCCCGACGACCGGGACTTTGAGGCACAATGAGCAGTTCTTC
CDR3: CASSPTTGTLRHNEQFF

J: TRBJ2-7
D: NA
V: TRBV27
length: 14
size: NA
DNA: TGTGCCAGCAGTTTTCGAGGGATTAGCGACGAGCAGTACTTC
CDR3: CASSFRGISDEQYF

J: TRBJ1-2
D: NA
V: TRBV24-1
length: 16
size: NA
DNA: TGTGCCACCAGTCCGGGACACACGAACCCCAAGAGTGGCTACACCTTC
CDR3: CATSPGHTNPKSGYTF

J: TRBJ1-2
D: NA
V: TRBV12-3/TRBV12-4
length: 11
size: NA
DNA: TGTGCCAGCAGGAGAAACTATGGCTACACCTTC
CDR3: CASRRNYGYTF

J: TRBJ1-2
D: NA
V: TRBV30
length: 13
size: NA
DNA: TGTGCCTGGAGTGTACTCCTTCAGCTTGGCTACACCTTC
CDR3: CAWSVLLQLGYTF

J: TRBJ2-5
D: TRBD2
V: TRBV7-2
length: 15
size: NA
DNA: TGTGCCAGCAGCACTCAATTAGCGGGGGAAGAGACCCAGTACTTC
CDR3: CASSTQLAGEETQYF

J: TRBJ2-1
D: TRBD2
V: TRBV7-3
length: 20
size: NA
DNA: TGTGCCAGCAGCTACGAGGATTTGGAGTCGGGAGGGCGGGGTTTGGATGAGCAGTTCTTC
CDR3: CASSYEDLESGGRGLDEQFF

J: TRBJ1-2
D: NA
V: TRBV20-1
length: 13
size: NA
DNA: TGCAGTGCTAGAGATCTACGGGGAGGCGGCTACACCTTC
CDR3: CSARDLRGGGYTF

J: TRBJ1-1
D: NA
V: TRBV29-1
length: 12
size: once
DNA: TGCAGCGTTGCGGTAATGAACACTGAAGCTTTCTTT
CDR3: CSVAVMNTEAFF

J: TRBJ1-5
D: NA
V: TRBV28
length: 14
size: NA
DNA: TGTGCCAGCAGTTTAGGACACTTCAATCAGCCCCAGCATTTT
CDR3: CASSLGHFNQPQHF

J: TRBJ2-3
D: NA
V: TRBV5-4
length: 13
size: NA
DNA: TGTGCCAGCAGCTTTCGGGACGCAGATACGCAGTATTTT
CDR3: CASSFRDADTQYF

J: TRBJ2-3
D: NA
V: TRBV20-1
length: 13
size: once
DNA: TGCAGTGCTAGACTACCTGGGCCAGATACGCAGTATTTT
CDR3: CSARLPGPDTQYF

J: TRBJ1-1
D: NA
V: TRBV29-1
length: 16
size: NA
DNA: TGCAGCGCTGGGGGGAGGGGGTTTGTCGGAAACACTGAAGCTTTCTTT
CDR3: CSAGGRGFVGNTEAFF

J: TRBJ2-1
D: NA
V: TRBV9
length: 14
size: NA
DNA: TGTGCCAGCAGCGTAGGCTCCAAGCCTAATGAGCAGTTCTTC
CDR3: CASSVGSKPNEQFF

J: TRBJ2-3
D: NA
V: TRBV11-2
length: 14
size: NA
DNA: TGTGCCAGCAGCTCCGGGACCATCACAGATACGCAGTATTTT
CDR3: CASSSGTITDTQYF

J: TRBJ1-1
D: NA
V: TRBV14
length: 12
size: NA
DNA: TGTGCCAGCAGCCAACGCTGGCCTGAAGCTTTCTTT
CDR3: CASSQRWPEAFF

J: TRBJ2-6
D: NA
V: TRBV27
length: 17
size: once
DNA: TGTGCCAGCACCCGAGCAGGAACCCGCTCTGGGGCCAACGTCCTGACTTTC
CDR3: CASTRAGTRSGANVLTF

J: TRBJ2-7
D: TRBD2
V: TRBV20-1
length: 17
size: NA
DNA: TGCAGTGCCCCCACGGGGAGCGGGAGGGCCTCGTCCTACGAGCAGTACTTC
CDR3: CSAPTGSGRASSYEQYF

J: TRBJ2-1
D: TRBD2
V: TRBV30
length: 14
size: NA
DNA: TGTGCCTGGAAGCGGCTAGCGGGGGGAGAAGAGCAGTTCTTC
CDR3: CAWKRLAGGEEQFF

J: TRBJ1-2
D: NA
V: TRBV18
length: 13
size: NA
DNA: TGTGCCAGCTCACCACAGGACCTGGGAGGCTACACCTTC
CDR3: CASSPQDLGGYTF

J: TRBJ2-5
D: TRBD2
V: TRBV6-1
length: 13
size: NA
DNA: TGTGCCAGCAGACCAGCGGGAGGAGAGACCCAGTACTTC
CDR3: CASRPAGGETQYF

J: TRBJ1-5
D: NA
V: TRBV30
length: 14
size: NA
DNA: TGTGCCTGGAGTGACGACCCCCTGAGTCAGCCCCAGCATTTT
CDR3: CAWSDDPLSQPQHF

J: TRBJ2-3
D: NA
V: TRBV14
length: 17
size: NA
DNA: TGTGCCAGCAGCCTACTCCTGGCACCGGGAGTGGCAGATACGCAGTATTTT
CDR3: CASSLLLAPGVADTQYF

J: TRBJ1-2
D: NA
V: TRBV6-6
length: 14
size: NA
DNA: TGTGCCAGCAGCCAAATTGGGACATCCTTTGGCTACACCTTC
CDR3: CASSQIGTSFGYTF

J: TRBJ1-3
D: NA
V: TRBV12-3/TRBV12-4
length: 14
size: NA
DNA: TGTGCCAGCAGTTTAGGTCCAGGTGGAAACACCATATATTTT
CDR3: CASSLGPGGNTIYF

J: TRBJ2-5
D: NA
V: TRBV20-1
length: 13
size: once
DNA: TGCAGTGACCGGGAACACCTACAAGAGACCCAGTACTTC
CDR3: CSDREHLQETQYF

J: TRBJ1-2
D: NA
V: TRBV30
length: 12
size: NA
DNA: TGTGCCTGTTCCGGGACCCTCTATGGCTACACCTTC
CDR3: CACSGTLYGYTF

J: TRBJ2-7
D: NA
V: TRBV10-3
length: 13
size: NA
DNA: TGTGCCATCAGGGGGACTTCCTCGGGGGAGCAGTACTTC
CDR3: CAIRGTSSGEQYF